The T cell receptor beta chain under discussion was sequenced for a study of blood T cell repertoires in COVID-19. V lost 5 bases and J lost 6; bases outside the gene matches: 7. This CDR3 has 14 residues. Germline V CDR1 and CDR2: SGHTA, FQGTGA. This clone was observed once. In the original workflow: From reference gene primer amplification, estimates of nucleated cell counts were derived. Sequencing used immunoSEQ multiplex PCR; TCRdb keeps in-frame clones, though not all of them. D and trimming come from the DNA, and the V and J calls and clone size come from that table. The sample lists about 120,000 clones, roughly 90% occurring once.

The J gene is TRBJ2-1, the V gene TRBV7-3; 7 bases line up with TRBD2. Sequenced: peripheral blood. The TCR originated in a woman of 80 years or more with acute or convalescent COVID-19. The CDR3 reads CASSPSSGSNEQFF. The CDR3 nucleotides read TGTGCCAGCAGCCCCTCTAGCGGTTCCAATGAGCAGTTCTTC.